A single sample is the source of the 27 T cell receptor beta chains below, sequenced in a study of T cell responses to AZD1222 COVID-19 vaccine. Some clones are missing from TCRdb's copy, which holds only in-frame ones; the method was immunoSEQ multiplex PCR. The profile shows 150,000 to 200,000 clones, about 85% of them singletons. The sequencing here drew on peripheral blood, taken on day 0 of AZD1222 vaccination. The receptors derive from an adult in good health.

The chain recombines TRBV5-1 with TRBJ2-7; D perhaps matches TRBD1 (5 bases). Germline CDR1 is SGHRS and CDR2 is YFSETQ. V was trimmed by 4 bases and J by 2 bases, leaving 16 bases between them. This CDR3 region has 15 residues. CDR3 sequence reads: CASSPESTGTYEQYF. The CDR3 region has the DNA TGCGCCAGCAGCCCGGAGAGTACAGGTACCTACGAGCAGTACTTC.

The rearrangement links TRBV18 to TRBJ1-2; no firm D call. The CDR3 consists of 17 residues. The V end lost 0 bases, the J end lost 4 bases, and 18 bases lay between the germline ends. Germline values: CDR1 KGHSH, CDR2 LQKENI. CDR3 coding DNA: TGTGCCAGCTCACCACCGGCAGGAGTGGGCTACCGCTATGGCTACACCTTC. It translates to CASSPPAGVGYRYGYTF.

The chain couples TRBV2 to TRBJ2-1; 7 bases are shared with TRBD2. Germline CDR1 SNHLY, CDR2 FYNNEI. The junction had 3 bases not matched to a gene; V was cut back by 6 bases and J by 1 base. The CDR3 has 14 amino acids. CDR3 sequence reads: CASSQAGSYNEQFF. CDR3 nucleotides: TGTGCCAGCAGCCAAGCGGGATCCTACAATGAGCAGTTCTTC.

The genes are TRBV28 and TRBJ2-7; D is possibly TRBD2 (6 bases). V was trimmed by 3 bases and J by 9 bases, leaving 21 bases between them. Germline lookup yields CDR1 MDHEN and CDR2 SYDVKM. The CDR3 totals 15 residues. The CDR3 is CASSFVQAGPPGQYF. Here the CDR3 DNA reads TGTGCCAGCAGTTTCGTTCAAGCGGGCCCCCCAGGGCAGTACTTC.

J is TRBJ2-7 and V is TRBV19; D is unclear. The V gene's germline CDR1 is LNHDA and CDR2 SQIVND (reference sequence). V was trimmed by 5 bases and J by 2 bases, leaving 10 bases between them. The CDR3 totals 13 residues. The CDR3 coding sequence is TGTGCCAGTAGTGCTCAATATACCTACGAGCAGTACTTC. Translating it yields CASSAQYTYEQYF.

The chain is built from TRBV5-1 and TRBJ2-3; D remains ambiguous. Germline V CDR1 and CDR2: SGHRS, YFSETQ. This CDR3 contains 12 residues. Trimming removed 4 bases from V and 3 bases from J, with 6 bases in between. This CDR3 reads CASSPGTDTQYF. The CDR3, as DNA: TGCGCCAGCAGCCCCGGGACAGATACGCAGTATTTT.

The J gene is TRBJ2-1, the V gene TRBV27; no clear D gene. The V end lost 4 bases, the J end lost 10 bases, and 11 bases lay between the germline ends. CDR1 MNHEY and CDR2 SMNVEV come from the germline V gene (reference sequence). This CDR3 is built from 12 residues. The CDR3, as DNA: TGTGCCAGCAGTTCATACAGAGGCGAGCAGTTCTTC. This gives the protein CASSSYRGEQFF.

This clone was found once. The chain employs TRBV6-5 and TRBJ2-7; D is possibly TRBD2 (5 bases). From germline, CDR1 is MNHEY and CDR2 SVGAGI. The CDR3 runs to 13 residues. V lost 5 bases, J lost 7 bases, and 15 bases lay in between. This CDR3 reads CASSPPRGREQYF. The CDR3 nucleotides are TGTGCCAGCAGTCCCCCTCGAGGGCGTGAGCAGTACTTC.

The CDR3 coding sequence is TGTGCCAGCAGCTTAGGTTCCAGGGCTGAAAAACTGTTTTTT. Encoded protein: CASSLGSRAEKLFF. This rearrangement joins TRBV7-9 to TRBJ1-4; possible D gene TRBD1, 5 bases. CDR3 length equals 14 residues. V was trimmed by 1 base and J by 7 bases, leaving 10 bases between them. Germline CDR1 and CDR2: SEHNR and FQNEAQ (reference sequence). The complete variable domain, with remaining parts taken from reference TRBV7-9 and TRBJ1-4, reads DTGVSQNPRHKITKRGQNVTFRCDPISEHNRLYWYRQTLGQGPEFLTYFQNEAQLEKSRLLSDRFSAERPKGSFSTLEIQRTEQGDSAMYLCASSLGSRAEKLFFGSGTQLSVL.

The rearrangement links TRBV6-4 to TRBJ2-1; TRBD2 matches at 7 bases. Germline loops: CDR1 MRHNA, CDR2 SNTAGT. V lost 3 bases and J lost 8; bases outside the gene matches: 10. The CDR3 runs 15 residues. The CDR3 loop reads CASSDRGGGFDEQFF. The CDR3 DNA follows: TGTGCCAGCAGTGATCGCGGCGGGGGTTTCGATGAGCAGTTCTTC.

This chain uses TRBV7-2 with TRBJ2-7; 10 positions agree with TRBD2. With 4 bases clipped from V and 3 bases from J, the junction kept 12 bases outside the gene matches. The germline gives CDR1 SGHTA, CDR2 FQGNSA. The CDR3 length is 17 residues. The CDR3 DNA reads TGTGCCAGCAGCTCCGTCCTCGCTAGCGGGAGCGACTACGAGCAGTACTTC. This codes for CASSSVLASGSDYEQYF.

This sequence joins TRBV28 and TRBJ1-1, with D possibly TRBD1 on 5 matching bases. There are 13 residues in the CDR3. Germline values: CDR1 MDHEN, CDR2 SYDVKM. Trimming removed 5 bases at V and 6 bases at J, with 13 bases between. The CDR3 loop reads CASSTGRPSEAFF. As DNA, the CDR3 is TGTGCCAGCAGTACGGGACGGCCGTCTGAAGCTTTCTTT.

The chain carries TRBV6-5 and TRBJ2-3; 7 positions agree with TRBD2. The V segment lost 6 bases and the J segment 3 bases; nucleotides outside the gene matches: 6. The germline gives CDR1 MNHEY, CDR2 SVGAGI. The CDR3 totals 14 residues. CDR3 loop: CASSRGSVTDTQYF. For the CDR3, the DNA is TGTGCCAGCAGCCGCGGGAGTGTTACAGATACGCAGTATTTT.

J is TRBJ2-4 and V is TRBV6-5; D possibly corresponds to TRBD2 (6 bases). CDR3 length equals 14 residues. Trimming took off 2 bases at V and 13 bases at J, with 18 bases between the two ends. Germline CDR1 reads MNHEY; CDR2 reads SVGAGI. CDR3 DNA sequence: TGTGCCAGCAGTTACGCGGGATCAAGCGGCCCACAGTACTTC. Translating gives CASSYAGSSGPQYF.

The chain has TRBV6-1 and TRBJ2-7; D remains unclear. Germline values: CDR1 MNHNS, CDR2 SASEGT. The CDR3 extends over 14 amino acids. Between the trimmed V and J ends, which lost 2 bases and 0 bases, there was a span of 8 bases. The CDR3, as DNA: TGTGCCAGCAGTGAATGGGCGCCCTCCTACGAGCAGTACTTC. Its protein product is CASSEWAPSYEQYF.

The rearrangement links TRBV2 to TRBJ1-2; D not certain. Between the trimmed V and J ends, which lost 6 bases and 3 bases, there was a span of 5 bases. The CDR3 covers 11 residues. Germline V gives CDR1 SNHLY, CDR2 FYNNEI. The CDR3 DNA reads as TGTGCCAGCAGAGAATACTATGGCTACACCTTC. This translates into CASREYYGYTF.

DNA of the CDR3: TGTGCCAGTACTCAGGCAACATATAACTATGGCTACACCTTC. Its translation is CASTQATYNYGYTF. The chain recombines TRBV19 with TRBJ1-2; no clear D gene. The V end was cut by 7 bases, the J end by 1 base, with 13 bases between. Germline V gene data show CDR1 as LNHDA and CDR2 as SQIVND (reference sequence). CDR3 length: 14 residues.

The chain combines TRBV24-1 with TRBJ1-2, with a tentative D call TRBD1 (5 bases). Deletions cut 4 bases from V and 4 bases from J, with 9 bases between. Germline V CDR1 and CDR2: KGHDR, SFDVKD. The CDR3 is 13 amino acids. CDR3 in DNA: TGTGCCACCAGTGAATCCGGGACCTATGGCTACACCTTC. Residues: CATSESGTYGYTF.

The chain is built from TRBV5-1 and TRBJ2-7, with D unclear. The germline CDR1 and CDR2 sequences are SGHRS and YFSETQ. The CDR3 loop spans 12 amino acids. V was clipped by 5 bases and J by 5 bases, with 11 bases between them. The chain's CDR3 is CASRNGAHEQYF. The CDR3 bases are TGCGCCAGCAGAAACGGAGCCCACGAGCAGTACTTC.

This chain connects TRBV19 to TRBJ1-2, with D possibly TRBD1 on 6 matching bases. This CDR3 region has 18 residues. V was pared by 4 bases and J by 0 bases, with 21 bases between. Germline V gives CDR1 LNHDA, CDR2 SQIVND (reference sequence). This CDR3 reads CASSTFAGDRYSNYGYTF. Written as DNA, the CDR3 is TGTGCCAGTAGTACGTTTGCAGGGGACCGATATTCTAACTATGGCTACACCTTC.

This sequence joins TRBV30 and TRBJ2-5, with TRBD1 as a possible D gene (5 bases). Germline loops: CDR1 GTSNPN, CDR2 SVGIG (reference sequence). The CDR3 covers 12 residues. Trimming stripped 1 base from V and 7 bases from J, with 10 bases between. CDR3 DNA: TGTGCCTGGAGTGGGGGCCTCGGGACCCAGTACTTC. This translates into CAWSGGLGTQYF.

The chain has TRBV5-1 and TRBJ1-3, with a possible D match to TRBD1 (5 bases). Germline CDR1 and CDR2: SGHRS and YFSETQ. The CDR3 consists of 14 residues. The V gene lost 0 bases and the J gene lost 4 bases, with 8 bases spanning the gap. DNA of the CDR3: TGCGCCAGCAGCTTGGGGGACGGGGGAAACACCATATATTTT. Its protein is CASSLGDGGNTIYF.

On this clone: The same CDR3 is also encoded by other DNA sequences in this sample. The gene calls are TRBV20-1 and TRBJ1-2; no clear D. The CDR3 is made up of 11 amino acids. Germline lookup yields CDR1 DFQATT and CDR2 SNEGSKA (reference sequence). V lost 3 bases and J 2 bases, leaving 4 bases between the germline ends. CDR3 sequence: CSASLNYGYTF. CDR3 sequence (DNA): TGCAGTGCTAGCTTAAACTATGGCTACACCTTC.

The CDR3 nucleotides read TGTGCCAGCAGCTCAGGGGTGGGACTAGCGGGAACATACGAGCAGTACTTC. Protein: CASSSGVGLAGTYEQYF. V usage is TRBV11-2 and J usage is TRBJ2-7, with 13 positions matching TRBD2. Unmatched junction bases numbered 10, after V lost 4 bases and J lost 4 bases. This CDR3 comprises 17 residues. Germline V gene lookup returns CDR1 SGHAT and CDR2 FQNNGV.

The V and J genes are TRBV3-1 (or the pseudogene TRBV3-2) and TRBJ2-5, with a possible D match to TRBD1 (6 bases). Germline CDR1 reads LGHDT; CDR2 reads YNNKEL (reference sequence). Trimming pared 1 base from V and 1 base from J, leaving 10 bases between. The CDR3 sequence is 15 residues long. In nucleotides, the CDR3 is TGTGCCAGCAGCCAAGGAGTCAGGGGCCAAGAGACCCAGTACTTC. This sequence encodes CASSQGVRGQETQYF.

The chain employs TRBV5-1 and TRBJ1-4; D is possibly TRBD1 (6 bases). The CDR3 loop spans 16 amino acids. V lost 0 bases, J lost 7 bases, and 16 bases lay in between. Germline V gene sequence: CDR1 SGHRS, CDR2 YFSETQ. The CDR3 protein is CASSLAPRGGAEKLFF. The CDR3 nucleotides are TGCGCCAGCAGCTTGGCCCCTCGAGGGGGGGCTGAAAAACTGTTTTTT.

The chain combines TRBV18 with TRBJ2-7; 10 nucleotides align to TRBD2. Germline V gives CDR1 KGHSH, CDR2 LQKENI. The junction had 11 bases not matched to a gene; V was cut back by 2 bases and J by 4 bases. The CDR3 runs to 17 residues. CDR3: CASSPILPSGSVYEQYF. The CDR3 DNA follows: TGTGCCAGCTCACCAATACTGCCTAGCGGGAGTGTTTACGAGCAGTACTTC. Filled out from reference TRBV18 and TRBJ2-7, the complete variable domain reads NAGVMQNPRHLVRRRGQEARLRCSPMKGHSHVYWYRQLPEEGLKFMVYLQKENIIDESGMPKERFSAEFPKEGPSILRIQQVVRGDSAAYFCASSPILPSGSVYEQYFGPGTRLTVT.